The present T cell receptor beta chain was sequenced within a study of blood T cell repertoires in COVID-19. TCRdb keeps only in-frame clones here, not all; method: immunoSEQ multiplex PCR. The data show some 200,000 clones, roughly 89% seen once. After removal of 4 bases from V and 3 bases from J, the junction contained 7 bases not matched to a gene. The germline gives CDR1 MGHRA, CDR2 YSYEKL. CDR3 length: 15 residues. The sequence was collected from a woman between 40 and 50 years old with acute COVID-19. The sequenced sample was PBMCs or T cells enriched from blood (not recorded which). The chain is built from TRBV4-1 and TRBJ1-1; 8 bases fit TRBD1. The CDR3 here is CASSLGQEIHTEAFF. CDR3 DNA sequence: TGCGCCAGCAGCCTGGGACAGGAGATTCACACTGAAGCTTTCTTT.